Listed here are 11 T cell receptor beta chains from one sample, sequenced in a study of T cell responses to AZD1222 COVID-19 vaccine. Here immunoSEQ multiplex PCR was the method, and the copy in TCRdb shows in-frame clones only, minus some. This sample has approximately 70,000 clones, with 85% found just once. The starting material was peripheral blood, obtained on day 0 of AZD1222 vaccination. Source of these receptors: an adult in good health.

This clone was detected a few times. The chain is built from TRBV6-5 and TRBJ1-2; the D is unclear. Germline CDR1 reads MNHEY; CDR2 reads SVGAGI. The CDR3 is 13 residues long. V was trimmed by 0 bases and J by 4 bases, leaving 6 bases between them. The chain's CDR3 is CASSYSSVYGYTF. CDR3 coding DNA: TGTGCCAGCAGTTACTCTAGTGTCTATGGCTACACCTTC.

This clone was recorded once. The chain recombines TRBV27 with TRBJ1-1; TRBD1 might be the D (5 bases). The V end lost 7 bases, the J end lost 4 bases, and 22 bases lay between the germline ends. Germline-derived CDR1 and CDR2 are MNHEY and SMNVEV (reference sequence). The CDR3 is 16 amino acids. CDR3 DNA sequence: TGTGCCAGCACGGGTCTTGATATAAGGGGCTCCACTGAAGCTTTCTTT. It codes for CASTGLDIRGSTEAFF.

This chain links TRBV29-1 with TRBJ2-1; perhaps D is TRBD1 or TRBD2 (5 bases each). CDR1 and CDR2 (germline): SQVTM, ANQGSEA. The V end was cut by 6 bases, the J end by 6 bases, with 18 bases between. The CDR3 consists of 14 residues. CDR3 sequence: CSVGARGQGNEQFF. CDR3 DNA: TGCAGCGTGGGCGCCCGGGGTCAGGGCAATGAGCAGTTCTTC.

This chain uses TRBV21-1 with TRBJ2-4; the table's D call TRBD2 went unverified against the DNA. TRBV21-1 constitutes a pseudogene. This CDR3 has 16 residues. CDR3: CASSKESRLAKNIQYF. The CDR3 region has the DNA TGTGCCAGCAGCAAAGAGAGCAGACTAGCCAAAAACATTCAGTACTTC.

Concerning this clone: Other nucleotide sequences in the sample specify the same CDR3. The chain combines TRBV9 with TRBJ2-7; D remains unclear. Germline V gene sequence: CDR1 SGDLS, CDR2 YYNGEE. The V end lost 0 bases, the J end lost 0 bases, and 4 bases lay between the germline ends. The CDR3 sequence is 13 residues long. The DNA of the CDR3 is TGTGCCAGCAGCGTAGGGAGCTCCTACGAGCAGTACTTC. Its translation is CASSVGSSYEQYF.

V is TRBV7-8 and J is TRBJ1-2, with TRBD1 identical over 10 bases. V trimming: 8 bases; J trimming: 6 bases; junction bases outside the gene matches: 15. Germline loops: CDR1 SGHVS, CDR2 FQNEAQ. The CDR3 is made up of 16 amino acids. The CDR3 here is CASSSPRDRGSHGYTF. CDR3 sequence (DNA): TGTGCCAGCTCCTCCCCCCGGGACAGGGGTAGTCATGGCTACACCTTC.

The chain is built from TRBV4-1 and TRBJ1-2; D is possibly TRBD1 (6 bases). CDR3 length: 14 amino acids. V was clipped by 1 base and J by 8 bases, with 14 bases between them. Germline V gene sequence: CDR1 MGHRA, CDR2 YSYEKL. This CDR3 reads CASSQAGAGLGYTF. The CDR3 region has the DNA TGCGCCAGCAGCCAAGCAGGGGCGGGTCTCGGCTACACCTTC.

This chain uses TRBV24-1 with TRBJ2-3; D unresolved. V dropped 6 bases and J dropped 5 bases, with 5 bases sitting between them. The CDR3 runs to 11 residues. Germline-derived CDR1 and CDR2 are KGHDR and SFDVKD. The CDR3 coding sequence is TGTGCCACCAGTTATCAAGATACGCAGTATTTT. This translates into CATSYQDTQYF.

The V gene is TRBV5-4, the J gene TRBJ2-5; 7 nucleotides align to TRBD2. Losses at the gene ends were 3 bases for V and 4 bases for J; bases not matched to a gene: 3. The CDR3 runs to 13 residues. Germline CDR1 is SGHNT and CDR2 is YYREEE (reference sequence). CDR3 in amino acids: CASSWTSLETQYF. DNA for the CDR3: TGTGCCAGCAGCTGGACTAGTCTAGAGACCCAGTACTTC.

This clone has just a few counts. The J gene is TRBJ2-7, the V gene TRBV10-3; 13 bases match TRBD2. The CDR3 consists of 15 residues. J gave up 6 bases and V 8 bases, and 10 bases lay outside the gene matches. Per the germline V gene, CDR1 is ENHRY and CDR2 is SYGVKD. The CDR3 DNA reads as TGTGCCATCGGGACTAGCGGGAACATGGCCTCCGAGCAGTACTTC. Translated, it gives CAIGTSGNMASEQYF.

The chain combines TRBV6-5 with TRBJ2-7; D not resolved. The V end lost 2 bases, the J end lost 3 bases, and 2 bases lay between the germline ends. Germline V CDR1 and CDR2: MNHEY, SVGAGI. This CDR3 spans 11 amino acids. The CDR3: CASSYLYEQYF. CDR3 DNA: TGTGCCAGCAGTTACCTCTACGAGCAGTACTTC.